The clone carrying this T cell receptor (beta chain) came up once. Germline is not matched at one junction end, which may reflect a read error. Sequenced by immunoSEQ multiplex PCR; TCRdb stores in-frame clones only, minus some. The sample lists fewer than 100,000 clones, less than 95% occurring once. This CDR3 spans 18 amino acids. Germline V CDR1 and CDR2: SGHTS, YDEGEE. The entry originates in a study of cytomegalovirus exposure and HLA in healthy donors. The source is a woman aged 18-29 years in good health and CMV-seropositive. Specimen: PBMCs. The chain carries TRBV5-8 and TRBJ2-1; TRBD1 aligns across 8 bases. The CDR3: CASRLEASQGAYYNEQFF. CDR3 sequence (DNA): TGTGCCAGCAGGTTGGAGGCGTCCCAGGGGGCTTACTACAATGAGCAGTTCTTC.